The clone carrying this TCR beta chain showed up many times. Its antigen is still unknown. CDR3 size: 14 residues. Trimming took off 3 bases at V and 0 bases at J, with 12 bases between the two ends. Looked up from germline, CDR1 is DFQATT and CDR2 is SNEGSKA (reference sequence). For TCR beta, libraries came from iRepertoire HTBI primers and Arm-PCR of CDR3 regions. From the multiplex PCR reads, TCRdb called clonotypes with MiXCR, one entry per CDR3 protein. The sample yields over 300,000 distinct CDR3 sequences, around 16% seen once. The sample comes from a study of regulatory T cells in long-lasting Graves disease. About the research overall: Antithyroid drugs had been given to newly diagnosed Graves' patients for under 3 months. General observations from the study: Small sample size may have lowered accuracy. Persistent disease was associated with favored TRBV28 usage and with favored use of TRBJ1-2 and TRBJ2-5.

The time point was: newly diagnosed GD, antithyroid drugs for less than 3 months. With RNA extracted from PBMCs as input, the TCR library was made. The authors diagnosed Graves' disease using American Thyroid Association guidelines. The sequence was obtained from a female donor with Graves disease. The sample here was peripheral blood mononuclear cells (PBMCs), taken at new diagnosis, from a patient treated with antithyroid drugs. The rearrangement links TRBV20-1 to TRBJ2-7; D call uncertain. The CDR3 region has the DNA TGCAGTGCTAGGACCACACGAAGCTCCTACGAGCAGTACTTC. Residues: CSARTTRSSYEQYF.